This note documents a single TCR beta chain sequence. What it binds is not known. This sample was taken from a study of graft-versus-host responses after intestinal transplantation. Across the whole study: Recipients across the board were started on anti-thymocyte globulin induction, then kept on tacrolimus and steroids for about 3 years.

Study findings and constraints: Individuals carrying graft-donor T cell macrochimerism showed high graft-versus-host to host-versus-graft clonal ratios in allografts.

Profiled with immunoSEQ multiplex PCR; TCRdb holds only in-frame clones, not every one. The sample lists more than 85,000 clones; roughly 95% were seen once. Germline V lookup: CDR1 SGHVS, CDR2 FQNEAQ. CDR3 length: 15 residues. The J segment lost 3 bases and the V segment lost 2 bases, leaving 3 bases of the junction unmatched. J is TRBJ2-7 and V is TRBV7-8; TRBD2 agrees at 11 bases. This specimen consisted of unstimulated CD8+ T cells sorted from spleen or lymph node cells, obtained before intestinal transplant. The origin of this receptor is a human donor who received an intestinal transplant. Here the CDR3 reads CASSLQTSGSYEQYF. Here the CDR3 DNA reads TGTGCCAGCAGCTTACAAACTAGCGGGAGCTACGAGCAGTACTTC.